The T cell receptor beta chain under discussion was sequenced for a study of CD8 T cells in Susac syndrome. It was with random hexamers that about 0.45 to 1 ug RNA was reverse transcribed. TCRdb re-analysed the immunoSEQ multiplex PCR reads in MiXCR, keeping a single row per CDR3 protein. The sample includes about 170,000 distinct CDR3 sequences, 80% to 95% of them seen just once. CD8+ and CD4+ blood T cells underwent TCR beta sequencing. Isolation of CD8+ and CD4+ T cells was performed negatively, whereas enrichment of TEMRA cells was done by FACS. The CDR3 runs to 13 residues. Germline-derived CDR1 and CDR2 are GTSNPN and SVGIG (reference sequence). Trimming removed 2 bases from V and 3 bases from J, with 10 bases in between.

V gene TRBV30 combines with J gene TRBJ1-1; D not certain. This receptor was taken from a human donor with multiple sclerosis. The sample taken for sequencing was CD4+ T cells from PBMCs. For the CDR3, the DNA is TGTGCCTGGAGTAGGAATCGGTACACTGAAGCTTTCTTT. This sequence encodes CAWSRNRYTEAFF.